This T cell receptor beta chain was documented in a study of shared T cell receptors in the human thymus. CDR3 size: 13 residues. Germline lookup yields CDR1 MNHEY and CDR2 SVGAGI. V dropped 2 bases and J dropped 6 bases, with 8 bases sitting between them. Produced via immunoSEQ multiplex PCR; TCRdb's table is partial and in-frame only. The table has roughly 550,000 clones, approximately 78% seen once. In addition, the sample was reused for a study of human thymus T cells. That work contributes: The people who donated were healthy Finnish babies having corrective surgery for congenital heart defects.

The TCR comes from a boy under two years old with a congenital heart defect. Source material: thymocytes. The chain joins TRBV6-5 to TRBJ1-5; no clear D gene. The CDR3 coding sequence is TGTGCCAGCAGTTACGGCAGGCGTCAGCCCCAGCATTTT. It yields the protein CASSYGRRQPQHF.